The 16 T cell receptor beta chains given below trace back to one sample, sequenced in a study of blood T cell repertoires in COVID-19. This table comes from immunoSEQ multiplex PCR, and its TCRdb copy is limited to in-frame clones, with some not included. The sample has some 150,000 clones, roughly 89% seen once; the top ten hold approximately 4.1%. The sequenced sample consisted of peripheral blood. All receptors derive from a woman between 55 and 75 years old who had recovered from COVID-19.

This clone was counted between two and nine times. The V and J genes are TRBV2 and TRBJ1-6, with unresolved D. Deletions cut 0 bases from V and 6 bases from J, with 15 bases between. The CDR3 is 17 residues long. From germline, CDR1 is SNHLY and CDR2 FYNNEI. The CDR3 protein is CASSEAGGRSFNSPLHF. CDR3 nucleotide sequence: TGTGCCAGCAGTGAAGCGGGAGGGCGAAGCTTTAATTCACCCCTCCACTTT.

The rearrangement uses TRBV12-5 and TRBJ2-5, with D maybe TRBD1 (6 bases). V lost 1 base and J 2 bases, leaving 8 bases between the germline ends. Germline CDR1 and CDR2: LGHNT and FRNRAP. This CDR3 contains 14 residues. The CDR3 sequence is CASGLGQEQETQYF. The CDR3 bases are TGTGCTAGTGGTTTGGGACAGGAGCAAGAGACCCAGTACTTC.

The V and J genes are TRBV30 and TRBJ2-1, with 13 bases lining up with TRBD2. V shed 0 bases, J shed 8 bases, and the junction held 4 bases outside the gene matches. CDR1 is GTSNPN and CDR2 is SVGIG in the germline V gene (reference sequence). This CDR3 is built from 15 residues. CDR3 residues: CAWSVGLAGHDEQFF. Written as DNA, the CDR3 is TGTGCCTGGAGTGTGGGACTAGCGGGGCATGATGAGCAGTTCTTC.

This chain uses TRBV5-1 with TRBJ1-3, with 9 bases identical to TRBD1. Trimming at V came to 0 bases and at J to 8 bases, leaving 0 bases not matched to a gene. The germline gives CDR1 SGHRS, CDR2 YFSETQ. CDR3 size: 13 residues. As DNA, the CDR3 is TGCGCCAGCAGCTTGGGGGACAGGGACACCATATATTTT. Protein product: CASSLGDRDTIYF.

The genes are TRBV7-3 and TRBJ2-2; 9 positions match TRBD1. After removal of 4 bases from V and 6 bases from J, the junction contained 9 bases not matched to a gene. From germline, CDR1 is SGHTA and CDR2 FQGTGA. The CDR3 length is 16 residues. In nucleotides, the CDR3 is TGTGCCAGCAGCTCGGACAGGGGCGGAGGGGCCGGGGAGCTGTTTTTT. This sequence encodes CASSSDRGGGAGELFF.

The chain employs TRBV6-5 and TRBJ1-2, with 9 bases identical to TRBD1. The germline gives CDR1 MNHEY, CDR2 SVGAGI. This CDR3 is 14 amino acids long. V gave up 6 bases and J gave up 5 bases; unmatched junction bases: 7. The CDR3 bases are TGTGCCAGCAGAAGCCGGGACAGGGTTTATGGCTACACCTTC. Its protein product is CASRSRDRVYGYTF.

V is TRBV28 and J is TRBJ2-6; the D gene is possibly TRBD1 (5 bases). The CDR3 sequence is 15 residues long. V gave up 6 bases and J gave up 1 base, with 10 bases separating them. The germline CDR1 and CDR2 sequences are MDHEN and SYDVKM. DNA of the CDR3: TGTGCCAGCAGCAACAGGTATTCTGGGGCCAACGTCCTGACTTTC. Translated, it gives CASSNRYSGANVLTF.

This rearrangement joins TRBV18 to TRBJ1-2; D not certain. Trimming left V 2 bases short and J 0 bases short, with 13 bases between. The CDR3 totals 16 residues. Germline V CDR1 and CDR2: KGHSH, LQKENI. The CDR3 protein is CASSPIRADSNYGYTF. In nucleotides, the CDR3 is TGTGCCAGCTCACCAATAAGGGCGGACTCTAACTATGGCTACACCTTC.

The chain couples TRBV4-2 to TRBJ2-5; TRBD2 aligns across 8 bases. The CDR3 covers 16 residues. J gave up 5 bases and V 4 bases, and 12 bases lay outside the gene matches. The germline gives CDR1 LGHNA, CDR2 YNFKEQ. The CDR3 loop is CASSPRGLAGGETQYF. CDR3 bases: TGTGCCAGCAGCCCCAGAGGGCTAGCGGGCGGGGAGACCCAGTACTTC.

This chain connects TRBV10-3 to TRBJ1-6; TRBD1 is a possible D gene (5 bases). Trimming pared 0 bases from V and 15 bases from J, leaving 9 bases between. The CDR3 length is 12 residues. Germline-derived CDR1 and CDR2 are ENHRY and SYGVKD. The CDR3 DNA is TGTGCCATCAGTGAGTCGATAGGGGACCTCCACTTT. Amino acid sequence: CAISESIGDLHF.

The chain couples TRBV7-2 to TRBJ2-5, with D possibly being TRBD2 (6 bases). CDR3 length: 15 amino acids. Trimming shortened V by 1 base and J by 0 bases, and 9 bases separated the two germline ends. Germline V gene sequence: CDR1 SGHTA, CDR2 FQGNSA. The CDR3 region has the DNA TGTGCCAGCAGCTTAGGCGGGGTGTACCAAGAGACCCAGTACTTC. This translates into CASSLGGVYQETQYF.

In its sample, this clone was seen a few times. The chain carries TRBV3-1 (or the pseudogene TRBV3-2) and TRBJ2-1; TRBD2 is a possible D gene (5 bases). The V gene's germline CDR1 is LGHDT and CDR2 YNNKEL (reference sequence). V was pared by 2 bases and J by 5 bases, with 7 bases between. The CDR3 is made up of 13 amino acids. The CDR3 sequence is CASSQQRNNEQFF. In DNA, the CDR3 is TGTGCCAGCAGCCAACAGCGGAACAATGAGCAGTTCTTC.

This clone was found a few times. The chain employs TRBV3-1 (or the pseudogene TRBV3-2) and TRBJ2-7, with 8 positions matching TRBD2. Per germline, CDR1 LGHDT and CDR2 YNNKEL (reference sequence). The CDR3 runs 17 residues. The V segment lost 3 bases and the J segment 6 bases; nucleotides outside the gene matches: 16. CDR3 sequence (DNA): TGTGCCAGCAGCCAGGCGGGGGGCCGCTTTGGTACTGGCGAGCAGTACTTC. Its protein is CASSQAGGRFGTGEQYF.

The rearrangement links TRBV4-3 to TRBJ1-3; D not certain. Germline-derived CDR1 and CDR2 are LGHNA and YSLEER. CDR3 size: 13 residues. The V gene lost 1 base and the J gene lost 4 bases, with 5 bases spanning the gap. CDR3 bases: TGCGCCAGCAGCCAAGGGGAGGGAAACACCATATATTTT. This translates into CASSQGEGNTIYF.

The V gene is TRBV4-1, the J gene TRBJ1-4; no clear D. V lost 1 base to trimming and J lost 12 bases, with 15 bases between them. The germline CDR1 and CDR2 sequences are MGHRA and YSYEKL. This CDR3 comprises 14 residues. CDR3: CASSQGDTLSELFF. Here the CDR3 DNA reads TGCGCCAGCAGCCAAGGTGACACCCTATCGGAACTGTTTTTT.

The rearrangement links TRBV19 to TRBJ1-5, with TRBD1 matching 9 bases. Germline CDR1 LNHDA, CDR2 SQIVND (reference sequence). This CDR3 has 15 residues. The trim removed 11 bases at V and 0 bases at J, leaving 8 bases unmatched. The CDR3 bases are TGTGCCTGCCGGGACAGGGCCACTAGCAATCAGCCCCAGCATTTT. It is translated as CACRDRATSNQPQHF.